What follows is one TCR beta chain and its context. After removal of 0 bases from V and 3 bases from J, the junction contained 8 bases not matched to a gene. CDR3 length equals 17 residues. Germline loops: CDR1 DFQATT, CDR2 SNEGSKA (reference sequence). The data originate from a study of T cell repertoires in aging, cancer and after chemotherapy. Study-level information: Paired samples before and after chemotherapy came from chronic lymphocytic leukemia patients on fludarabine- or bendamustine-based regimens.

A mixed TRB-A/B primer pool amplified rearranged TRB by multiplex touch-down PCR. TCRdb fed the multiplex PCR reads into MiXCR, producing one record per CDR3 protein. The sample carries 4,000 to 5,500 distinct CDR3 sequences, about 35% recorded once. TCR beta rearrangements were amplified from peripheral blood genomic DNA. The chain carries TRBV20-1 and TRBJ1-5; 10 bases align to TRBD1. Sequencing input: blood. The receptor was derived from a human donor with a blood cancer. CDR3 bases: TGCAGTGCTAGAGATCCCGGGACAGGGGTGACCAATCAGCCCCAGCATTTT. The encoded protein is CSARDPGTGVTNQPQHF.